Listed below are T cell receptor beta chains from one sample, sequenced in a study of T cell responses to AZD1222 COVID-19 vaccine. Profiling relied on immunoSEQ multiplex PCR, and the TCRdb table lists in-frame clones only, not all of them. The repertoire holds approximately 150,000 clones, with approximately 92% as singletons. Specimen: peripheral blood, collected on day 0 of AZD1222 vaccination. The source is an adult in good health. Both conserved end residues are part of each CDR3. D genes are given only for firm matches. For some rows the clone size is stated as once, few or many, or as a class when expanded; others skip it.

TGTGCCAGCAGTTTGGGGGGTAGCCCCGGCGGGGAGCTGTTTTTT	CASSLGGSPGGELFF	TRBV28	TRBJ2-2	NA	NA
TGTGCCACCAGCAGAGGAAAGGGGGGCTCACCCCTCCACTTT	CATSRGKGGSPLHF	TRBV15	TRBJ1-6	NA	NA
TGTGCCAGCAGACGACAGGGAACTAATGAAAAACTGTTTTTT	CASRRQGTNEKLFF	TRBV14	TRBJ1-4	TRBD1	NA
TGTGCCAGCAGTCGGACGGACCTCTATGGCTACACCTTC	CASSRTDLYGYTF	TRBV6-5	TRBJ1-2	NA	NA
TGTGCCAGCAGCTTAATGCAGGGTAACACTGAAGCTTTCTTT	CASSLMQGNTEAFF	TRBV7-9	TRBJ1-1	NA	NA
TGTGCCAGCAGCCTAGCGGGGGGTTTAGAGACCCAGTACTTC	CASSLAGGLETQYF	TRBV6-5	TRBJ2-5	TRBD2	NA
TGTGCCAGCTCACCACCCAGCGGGGGGGCCCATCAGACGCAGTATTTT	CASSPPSGGAHQTQYF	TRBV18	TRBJ2-3	TRBD2	NA
TGTGCCAGCAGCCAATTCCTTTCCTACGAGCAGTACTTC	CASSQFLSYEQYF	TRBV5-6	TRBJ2-7	NA	NA
TGTGCCAGCGGGGCTTCATACACCTTC	CASGASYTF	TRBV28	TRBJ1-2	NA	NA
TGTGCCAGCAGCTTGACAGGGGGAACAGAAAACTATGGCTACACCTTC	CASSLTGGTENYGYTF	TRBV28	TRBJ1-2	TRBD1	NA
TGTGCCAGCAAGTCAGACAGGGTTCACGAGCAGTACTTC	CASKSDRVHEQYF	TRBV6-5	TRBJ2-7	TRBD1	NA
TGTGCCAGCAGCCAAGCCTGGGACACCGATGGCTACACCTTC	CASSQAWDTDGYTF	TRBV4-2	TRBJ1-2	NA	NA
TGTGCCAGCAGTGATGGGTACCAAGAGACCCAGTACTTC	CASSDGYQETQYF	TRBV25-1	TRBJ2-5	NA	NA
TGTGCCAGCTCACCGGACATCAGCACAGATACGCAGTATTTT	CASSPDISTDTQYF	TRBV18	TRBJ2-3	NA	NA
TGTGCCAGCAGCTTCTTCCCTAGACGAGAGACCCAGTACTTC	CASSFFPRRETQYF	TRBV5-4	TRBJ2-5	NA	NA
TGCGCCAGCAGCTTGGCGTCTACGGATGAAAAACTGTTTTTT	CASSLASTDEKLFF	TRBV5-1	TRBJ1-4	NA	NA
TGTGCCAGCTCACGGGACCCAGGGGGCTCTGGAAACACCATATATTTT	CASSRDPGGSGNTIYF	TRBV18	TRBJ1-3	TRBD1	NA
TGTGCCAGCAGCTTAAGAGGCGGGAGGACACAAGAGACCCAGTACTTC	CASSLRGGRTQETQYF	TRBV7-3	TRBJ2-5	TRBD2	NA
TGTGCCAGCAGCTCTTTTAACACAGAGACCCAGTACTTC	CASSSFNTETQYF	TRBV11-2	TRBJ2-5	NA	NA
TGTGCCAGCAACCCCCTCGGAGGGGCAACAGATACGCAGTATTTT	CASNPLGGATDTQYF	TRBV7-8	TRBJ2-3	NA	NA
TGTGCCAGCAGCTTAGGGCTGGGGCAGGGGGCATCCTACGAGCAGTACTTC	CASSLGLGQGASYEQYF	TRBV7-2	TRBJ2-7	TRBD1	few
TGCGCCAGCAGCTTGGGGAACTCGGGACTAGCGGGGGTCACAGATACGCAGTATTTT	CASSLGNSGLAGVTDTQYF	TRBV5-1	TRBJ2-3	TRBD2	NA
TGTGCCAGTAGTATTGAAGGGGGCATGGAGACCCAGTACTTC	CASSIEGGMETQYF	TRBV19	TRBJ2-5	TRBD1	NA
TGTGCCAGTAGTTTAGGCAGGGTCCGCAATCAGCCCCAGCATTTT	CASSLGRVRNQPQHF	TRBV19	TRBJ1-5	NA	NA
TGTGCCGCTGCCAGGGACGGCTACAATGAGCAGTTCTTC	CAAARDGYNEQFF	TRBV30	TRBJ2-1	NA	NA
TGTGCCAGCAGTTACCTACAGTTAGGGGGGGAAGGCTACACCTTC	CASSYLQLGGEGYTF	TRBV2	TRBJ1-2	NA	once
TGTGCCAGCAGCCTCCCAAAGCCCTCCGAGGGGGGCGGAGAGACCCAGTACTTC	CASSLPKPSEGGGETQYF	TRBV7-3	TRBJ2-5	NA	NA
TGCAGTGCTAGTCCGCCGGCAAGGGGGAGTTCACCCCTCCACTTT	CSASPPARGSSPLHF	TRBV20-1	TRBJ1-6	NA	few
TGTGCCACCAGTTCCGGACAGGGGATCTATAGCAATCAGCCCCAGCATTTT	CATSSGQGIYSNQPQHF	TRBV24-1	TRBJ1-5	TRBD1	NA
TGTGCCAGCAGTTACGAGAGGGGCTTGAACACTGAAGCTTTCTTT	CASSYERGLNTEAFF	TRBV6-2/TRBV6-3	TRBJ1-1	NA	NA
TGCGCCAGCAGCTCTAACTACGAGCAGTACTTC	CASSSNYEQYF	TRBV5-1	TRBJ2-7	NA	NA
TGTGCCAGCAGTCGGTCCCTGGACTTGGATTCACCCCTCCACTTT	CASSRSLDLDSPLHF	TRBV6-5	TRBJ1-6	NA	NA
TGTGCCAGCAGAGCAACCCAGGTCCCCAATCAGCCCCAGCATTTT	CASRATQVPNQPQHF	TRBV2	TRBJ1-5	NA	NA
TGTGCCAGCAGCCAAGGGGGGGGTCTAGCGGAAGAGACCCAGTACTTC	CASSQGGGLAEETQYF	TRBV3-1/TRBV3-2	TRBJ2-5	TRBD2	NA
TGTGCCAGTACTTTCCAGGGGACAGCAACTGAAGCTTTCTTT	CASTFQGTATEAFF	TRBV19	TRBJ1-1	TRBD1	NA
TGTGCCAGTAGTATAGTCCCAGCCTTCCCCCAAAACATTCAGTACTTC	CASSIVPAFPQNIQYF	TRBV19	TRBJ2-4	NA	NA
TGTGCCAGTAGTGAAAAATCGGGACAGGGGTATGGCTACACCTTC	CASSEKSGQGYGYTF	TRBV19	TRBJ1-2	TRBD1	NA
TGCGCCAGCAGCAATAGCGGGAGCACAGATACGCAGTATTTT	CASSNSGSTDTQYF	TRBV5-1	TRBJ2-3	TRBD2	NA
TGTGCCAGCAGCACCTTACAGGGGGCGGTCGCTGAAGCTTTCTTT	CASSTLQGAVAEAFF	TRBV9	TRBJ1-1	TRBD1	NA
TGTGCCAGCAGCCCCAGCGGGGGGGCGAGTCGCGAGCAGTACTTC	CASSPSGGASREQYF	TRBV5-6	TRBJ2-7	TRBD2	NA
TGTGCCAGCTCACCGATCGTTGGGGGGTACACTGAAGCTTTCTTT	CASSPIVGGYTEAFF	TRBV18	TRBJ1-1	NA	NA
TGTGCCAGCAGCCTAGGACAGACCCTCTCCTACAATGAGCAGTTCTTC	CASSLGQTLSYNEQFF	TRBV2	TRBJ2-1	NA	NA
TGTGCCAGCAGCAAAGATGTTCGAGCGGGAGGTGTAGTTCCCCCGTTCGACGAGCAGTTCTTC	CASSKDVRAGGVVPPFDEQFF	TRBV21-1	TRBJ2-1	NA	NA
TGTGCCAGCAGCTTAAGGAACAGCCCTAATGAAAAACTGTTTTTT	CASSLRNSPNEKLFF	TRBV7-7	TRBJ1-4	NA	NA
TGCAGCGCCACCGGGGTCCCGGGCTACACCTTC	CSATGVPGYTF	TRBV29-1	TRBJ1-2	NA	once
TGTGCCAGCAGCCCTAGCACAGATACGCAGTATTTT	CASSPSTDTQYF	TRBV27	TRBJ2-3	NA	NA
TGTGCCAGCAGTTTAAGCATGGGGATGAACACTGAAGCTTTCTTT	CASSLSMGMNTEAFF	TRBV28	TRBJ1-1	NA	NA
TGTGCCAGCAGCCCGGGGGGGCTAGCGGGGATCTACGAGCAGTACTTC	CASSPGGLAGIYEQYF	TRBV7-3	TRBJ2-7	TRBD2	NA
TGTGCCAGCAGCTCCCGTGGGGGACAAGTTGGGGAGACCCAGTACTTC	CASSSRGGQVGETQYF	TRBV5-6	TRBJ2-5	NA	NA
TGTGCCAGCAGCCCGACCGGGACGGAGAGAAACACCATATATTTT	CASSPTGTERNTIYF	TRBV7-9	TRBJ1-3	NA	NA
TGTGCCAGCAGCGACCACAGGGCTGGGGCCAACGTCCTGACTTTC	CASSDHRAGANVLTF	TRBV6-2/TRBV6-3	TRBJ2-6	NA	once
TGTGCCAGCAGCCGAGACGCGGTGCCTGGAAACACCATATATTTT	CASSRDAVPGNTIYF	TRBV5-4	TRBJ1-3	NA	NA
TGTGCCAGCAGTTTTTTCTCCCTCCTCCGGGTGACCTACGAGCAGTACTTC	CASSFFSLLRVTYEQYF	TRBV11-2	TRBJ2-7	NA	NA
TGCGCCAGCAGCTTGGCCAACAGAGGAAACACCATATATTTT	CASSLANRGNTIYF	TRBV5-1	TRBJ1-3	NA	NA
TGTGCCACAGGGGGGGAAAGCAATCAGCCCCAGCATTTT	CATGGESNQPQHF	TRBV2	TRBJ1-5	TRBD1	NA
TGTGCCAGCAGCCCGGGGACAGGGGGCATGTACGAGCAGTACTTC	CASSPGTGGMYEQYF	TRBV7-7	TRBJ2-7	TRBD1	NA
TGTGCCAGCACCGTGGGGCTTTCAGGGGCCAATGAGCAGTTCTTC	CASTVGLSGANEQFF	TRBV28	TRBJ2-1	NA	NA